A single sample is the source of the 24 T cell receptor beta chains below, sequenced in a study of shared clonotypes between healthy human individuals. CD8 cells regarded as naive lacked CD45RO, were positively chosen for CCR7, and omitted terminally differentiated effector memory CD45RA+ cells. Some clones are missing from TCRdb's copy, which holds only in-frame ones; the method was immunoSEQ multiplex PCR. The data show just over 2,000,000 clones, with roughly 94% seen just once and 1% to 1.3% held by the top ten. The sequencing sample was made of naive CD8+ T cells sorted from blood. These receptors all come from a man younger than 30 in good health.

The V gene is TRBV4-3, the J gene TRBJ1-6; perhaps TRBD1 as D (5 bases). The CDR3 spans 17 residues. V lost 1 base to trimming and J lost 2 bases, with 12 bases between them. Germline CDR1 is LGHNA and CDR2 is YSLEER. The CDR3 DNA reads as TGCGCCAGCAGCCAAGTCGGGAGGGGCGCCTATAATTCACCCCTCCACTTT. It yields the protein CASSQVGRGAYNSPLHF.

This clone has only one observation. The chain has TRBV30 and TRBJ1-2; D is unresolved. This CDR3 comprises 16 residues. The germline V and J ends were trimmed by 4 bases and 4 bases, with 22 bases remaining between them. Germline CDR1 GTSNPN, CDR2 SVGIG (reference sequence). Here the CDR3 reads CAWNIPRELDRYGYTF. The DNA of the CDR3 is TGTGCCTGGAACATTCCCCGGGAACTCGACCGCTATGGCTACACCTTC.

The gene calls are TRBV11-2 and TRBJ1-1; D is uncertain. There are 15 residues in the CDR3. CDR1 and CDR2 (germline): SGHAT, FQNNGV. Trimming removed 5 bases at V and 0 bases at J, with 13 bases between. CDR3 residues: CASSPGWALNTEAFF. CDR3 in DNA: TGTGCCAGCAGCCCTGGCTGGGCCTTGAACACTGAAGCTTTCTTT. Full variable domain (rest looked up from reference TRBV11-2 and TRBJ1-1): EAGVAQSPRYKIIEKRQSVAFWCNPISGHATLYWYQQILGQGPKLLIQFQNNGVVDDSQLPKDRFSAERLKGVDSTLKIQPAKLEDSAVYLCASSPGWALNTEAFFGQGTRLTVV.

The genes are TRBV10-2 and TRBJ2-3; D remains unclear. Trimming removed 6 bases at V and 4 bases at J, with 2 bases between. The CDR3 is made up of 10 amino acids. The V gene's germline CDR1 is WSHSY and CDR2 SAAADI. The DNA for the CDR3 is TGCGCCAGCAGGGCAGATACGCAGTATTTT. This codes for CASRADTQYF.

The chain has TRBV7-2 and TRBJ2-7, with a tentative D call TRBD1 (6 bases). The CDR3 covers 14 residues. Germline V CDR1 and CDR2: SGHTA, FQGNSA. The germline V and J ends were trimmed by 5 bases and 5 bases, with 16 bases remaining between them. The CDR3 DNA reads TGTGCCAGCAGCCCAACCAGGGGTGGCAACGAGCAGTACTTC. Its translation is CASSPTRGGNEQYF.

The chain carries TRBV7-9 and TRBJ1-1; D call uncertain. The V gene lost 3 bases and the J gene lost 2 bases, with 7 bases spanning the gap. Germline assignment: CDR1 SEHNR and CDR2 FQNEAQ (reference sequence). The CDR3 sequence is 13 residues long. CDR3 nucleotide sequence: TGTGCCAGCAGCTTTCAAGAAAACACTGAAGCTTTCTTT. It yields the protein CASSFQENTEAFF.

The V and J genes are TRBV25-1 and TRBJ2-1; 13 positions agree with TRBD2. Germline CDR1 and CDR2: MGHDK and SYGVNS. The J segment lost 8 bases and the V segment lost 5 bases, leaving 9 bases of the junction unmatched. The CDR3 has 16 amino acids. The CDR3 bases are TGTGCCAGCAGTCCAAGGACTAGCGGGAGCGCCGATGAGCAGTTCTTC. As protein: CASSPRTSGSADEQFF. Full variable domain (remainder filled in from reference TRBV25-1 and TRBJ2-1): EADIYQTPRYLVIGTGKKITLECSQTMGHDKMYWYQQDPGMELHLIHYSYGVNSTEKGDLSSESTVSRIRTEHFPLTLESARPSHTSQYLCASSPRTSGSADEQFFGPGTRLTVL.

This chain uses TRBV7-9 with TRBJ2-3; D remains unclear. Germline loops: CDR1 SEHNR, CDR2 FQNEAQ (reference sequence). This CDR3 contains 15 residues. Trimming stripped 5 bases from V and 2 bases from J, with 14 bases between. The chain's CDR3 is CASSLGRWVTDTQYF. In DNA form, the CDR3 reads TGTGCCAGCAGCCTTGGACGGTGGGTCACAGATACGCAGTATTTT.

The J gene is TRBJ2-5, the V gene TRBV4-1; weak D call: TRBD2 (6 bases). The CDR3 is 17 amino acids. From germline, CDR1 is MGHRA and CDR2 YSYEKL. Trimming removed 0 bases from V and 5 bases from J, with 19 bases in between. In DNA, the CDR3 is TGCGCCAGCAGCCAAGATAGTACGGAGGGAGTCGGGGAGACCCAGTACTTC. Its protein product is CASSQDSTEGVGETQYF.

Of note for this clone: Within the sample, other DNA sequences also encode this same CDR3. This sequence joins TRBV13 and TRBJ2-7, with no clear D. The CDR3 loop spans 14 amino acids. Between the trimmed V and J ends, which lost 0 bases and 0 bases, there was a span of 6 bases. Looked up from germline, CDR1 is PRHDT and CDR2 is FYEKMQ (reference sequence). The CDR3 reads CASSLGGLSYEQYF. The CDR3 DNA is TGTGCCAGCAGCTTAGGCGGCCTCTCCTACGAGCAGTACTTC.

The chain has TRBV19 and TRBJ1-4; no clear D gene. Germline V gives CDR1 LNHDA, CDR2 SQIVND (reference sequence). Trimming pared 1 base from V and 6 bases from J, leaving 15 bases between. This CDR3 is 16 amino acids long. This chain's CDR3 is CASSIGTRLADEKLFF. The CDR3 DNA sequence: TGTGCCAGTAGTATAGGGACCAGGCTGGCGGATGAAAAACTGTTTTTT.

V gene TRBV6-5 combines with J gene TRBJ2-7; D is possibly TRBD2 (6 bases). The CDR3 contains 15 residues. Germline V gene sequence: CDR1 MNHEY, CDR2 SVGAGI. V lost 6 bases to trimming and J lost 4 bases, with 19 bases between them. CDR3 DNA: TGTGCCAGCAGCTACCTCAGCGGAGGAGGGTACGAGCAGTACTTC. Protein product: CASSYLSGGGYEQYF.

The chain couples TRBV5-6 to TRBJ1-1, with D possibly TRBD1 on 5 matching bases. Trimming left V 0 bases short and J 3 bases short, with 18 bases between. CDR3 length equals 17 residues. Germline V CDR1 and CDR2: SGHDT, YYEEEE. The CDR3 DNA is TGTGCCAGCAGCTTGGCCCCGTGGGGCGCTGGGGACACTGAAGCTTTCTTT. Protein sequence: CASSLAPWGAGDTEAFF.

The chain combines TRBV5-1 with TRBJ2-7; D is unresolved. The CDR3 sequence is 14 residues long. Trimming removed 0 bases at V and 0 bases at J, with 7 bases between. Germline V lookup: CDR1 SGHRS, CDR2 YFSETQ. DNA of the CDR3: TGCGCCAGCAGCTTGGACAGCGTCTCCTACGAGCAGTACTTC. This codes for CASSLDSVSYEQYF. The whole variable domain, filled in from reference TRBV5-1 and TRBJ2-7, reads KAGVTQTPRYLIKTRGQQVTLSCSPISGHRSVSWYQQTPGQGLQFLFEYFSETQRNKGNFPGRFSGRQFSNSRSEMNVSTLELGDSALYLCASSLDSVSYEQYFGPGTRLTVT.

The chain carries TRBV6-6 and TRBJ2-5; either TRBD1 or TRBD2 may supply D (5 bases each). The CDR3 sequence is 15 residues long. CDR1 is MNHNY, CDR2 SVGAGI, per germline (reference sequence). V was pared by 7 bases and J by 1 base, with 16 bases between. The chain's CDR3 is CASTPGATRQETQYF. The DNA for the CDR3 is TGTGCCAGCACCCCCGGGGCCACCCGCCAAGAGACCCAGTACTTC.

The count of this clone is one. The CDR3 spells CASSPRYWTSTDTQYF. The DNA for the CDR3 is TGTGCCAGCAGCCCCCGCTATTGGACTTCCACAGATACGCAGTATTTT. V is TRBV13 and J is TRBJ2-3; TRBD2 might be the D (5 bases). CDR1 and CDR2 (germline): PRHDT, FYEKMQ (reference sequence). This CDR3 comprises 16 residues. V lost 5 bases, J lost 2 bases, and 17 bases lay in between.

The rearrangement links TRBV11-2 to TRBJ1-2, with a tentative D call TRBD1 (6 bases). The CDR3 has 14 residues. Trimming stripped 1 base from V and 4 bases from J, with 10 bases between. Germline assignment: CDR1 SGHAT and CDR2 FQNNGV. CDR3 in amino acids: CASSLVPGVYGYTF. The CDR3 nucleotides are TGTGCCAGCAGCTTAGTTCCAGGGGTCTATGGCTACACCTTC.

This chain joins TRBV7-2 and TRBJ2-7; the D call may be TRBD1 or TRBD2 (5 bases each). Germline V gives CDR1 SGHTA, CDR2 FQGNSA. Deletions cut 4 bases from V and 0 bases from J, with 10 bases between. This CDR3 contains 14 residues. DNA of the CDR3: TGTGCCAGCAGCTCAGGGAGAAGCTCCTACGAGCAGTACTTC. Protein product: CASSSGRSSYEQYF.

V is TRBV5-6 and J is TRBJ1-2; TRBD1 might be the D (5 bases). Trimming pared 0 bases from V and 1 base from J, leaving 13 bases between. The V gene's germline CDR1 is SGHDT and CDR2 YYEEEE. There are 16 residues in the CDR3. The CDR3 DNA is TGTGCCAGCAGCTTGGCTGACAGCTTCAGTAACTATGGCTACACCTTC. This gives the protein CASSLADSFSNYGYTF.

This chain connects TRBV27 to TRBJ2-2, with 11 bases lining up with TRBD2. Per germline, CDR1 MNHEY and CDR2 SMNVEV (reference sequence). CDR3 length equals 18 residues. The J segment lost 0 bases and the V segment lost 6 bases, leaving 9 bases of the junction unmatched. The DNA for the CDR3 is TGTGCCAGCAGACCCACGGCTAGCGGGAGGACGAACACCGGGGAGCTGTTTTTT. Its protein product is CASRPTASGRTNTGELFF.

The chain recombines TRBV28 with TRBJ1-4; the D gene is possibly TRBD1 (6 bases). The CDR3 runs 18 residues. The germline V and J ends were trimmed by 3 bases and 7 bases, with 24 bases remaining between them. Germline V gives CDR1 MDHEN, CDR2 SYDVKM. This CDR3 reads CASSFPPLAGDIGEKLFF. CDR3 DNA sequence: TGTGCCAGCAGTTTCCCACCTCTAGCAGGGGATATAGGTGAAAAACTGTTTTTT.

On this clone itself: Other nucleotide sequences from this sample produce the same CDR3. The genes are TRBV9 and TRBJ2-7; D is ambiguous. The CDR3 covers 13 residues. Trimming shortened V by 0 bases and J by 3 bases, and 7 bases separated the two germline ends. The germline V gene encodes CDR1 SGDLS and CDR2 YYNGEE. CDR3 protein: CASSVGPGYEQYF. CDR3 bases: TGTGCCAGCAGCGTAGGCCCCGGCTACGAGCAGTACTTC.

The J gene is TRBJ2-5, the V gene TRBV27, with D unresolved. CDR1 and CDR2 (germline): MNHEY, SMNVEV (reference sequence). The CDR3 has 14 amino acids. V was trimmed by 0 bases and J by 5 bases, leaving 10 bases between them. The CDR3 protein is CASSLSLGAETQYF. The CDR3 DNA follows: TGTGCCAGCAGTTTATCTCTGGGTGCGGAGACCCAGTACTTC.

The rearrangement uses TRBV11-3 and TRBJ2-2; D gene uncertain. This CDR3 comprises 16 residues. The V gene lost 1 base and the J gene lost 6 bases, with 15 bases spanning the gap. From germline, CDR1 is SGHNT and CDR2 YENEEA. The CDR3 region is CASSLATPVWAGELFF. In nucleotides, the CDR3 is TGTGCCAGCAGCTTAGCGACACCTGTGTGGGCCGGGGAGCTGTTTTTT.